A selection of T cell receptor beta chains follows, all from one sample in a study of T cell responses to AZD1222 COVID-19 vaccine. Assay: immunoSEQ multiplex PCR; the TCRdb copy retains only in-frame clones and omits some. The data show tens of thousands of clones, about 80% seen once. The material was peripheral blood, obtained 28 days after the second AZD1222 dose. The receptor set was obtained from an adult who received the AZD1222 COVID-19 vaccine. CDR3s include the opening cysteine and the closing phenylalanine or tryptophan. Each record gives: V gene, D gene, clone size, J gene, CDR3 DNA, CDR3 protein. A D gene is named only where the DNA matches it firmly. Clone size, where shown, is once, few, many, or a class for clones that have expanded.

TRBV6-5	-	-	TRBJ2-5	TGTGCCAGCAGTCGGACGACACGACAAGAGACCCAGTACTTC	CASSRTTRQETQYF
TRBV5-1	-	-	TRBJ1-4	TGCGCCAGCAGCCTCCAAAGAGGTAATGAAAAACTGTTTTTT	CASSLQRGNEKLFF
TRBV11-1	-	-	TRBJ2-3	TGTGCCAGCAGCTCCGAGGGAGCGAGCACAGATACGCAGTATTTT	CASSSEGASTDTQYF
TRBV27	-	-	TRBJ1-6	TGTGCCAGCACCCCGGACAGCTATAATTCACCCCTCCACTTT	CASTPDSYNSPLHF
TRBV5-6	TRBD1	-	TRBJ1-1	TGTGCCAGCAGGGACAGGGGGCACACTGAAGCTTTCTTT	CASRDRGHTEAFF
TRBV7-9	-	-	TRBJ1-2	TGTGCCAGCAGCCCAGACTCGTATGGCTACACCTTC	CASSPDSYGYTF
TRBV28	TRBD1	-	TRBJ1-5	TGTGCCAGCAGTTTACCCCCGGGACAGGGGGGCAATCAGCCCCAGCATTTT	CASSLPPGQGGNQPQHF
TRBV6-4	TRBD1	-	TRBJ2-3	TGTGCCAGCAGTCCGCTCGGGACAGGGGCCCTAGATACGCAGTATTTT	CASSPLGTGALDTQYF
TRBV10-3	-	-	TRBJ2-7	TGTGCCATCAGTGAGTCCGGAACAGAGCAGTACTTC	CAISESGTEQYF
TRBV4-1	-	once	TRBJ1-6	TGCGCCAGCAGCCAAGAGAAAGCGGCGGGAGTTCTTCTCCACTTT	CASSQEKAAGVLLHF
TRBV11-2	-	once	TRBJ2-5	TGTGCCAGCAGCTCCTCTCCGGGTTGGGAGACCCAGTACTTC	CASSSSPGWETQYF
TRBV5-6	-	few	TRBJ1-1	TGTGCCAGCAGCTTGGCGGGCGGGGTGAACACTGAAGCTTTCTTT	CASSLAGGVNTEAFF
TRBV28	TRBD1	-	TRBJ2-7	TGTGCCAGCAGGCCTCGGGACAGCACCTACGAGCAGTACTTC	CASRPRDSTYEQYF
TRBV23-1	-	-	TRBJ1-5	TGCGCCAGCAGTCAATCGCACAATCAGCCCCAGCATTTT	CASSQSHNQPQHF
TRBV27	-	-	TRBJ1-3	TGTGCCACCAAAACCTCTGGAAACACCATATATTTT	CATKTSGNTIYF
TRBV9	TRBD1	-	TRBJ2-7	TGTGCCAGCAGCGCGGACAGGGGAGTCGGCGAGCAGTACTTC	CASSADRGVGEQYF
TRBV13	TRBD1	-	TRBJ2-5	TGTGCCAGCAGCAAACGTGACAGGGGTGTGGAGACCCAGTACTTC	CASSKRDRGVETQYF
TRBV28	-	-	TRBJ1-2	TGTGCCAGCACCGGGTGGGAAGACTATGGCTACACCTTC	CASTGWEDYGYTF
TRBV7-2	-	once	TRBJ2-5	TGTGCCAGCAGCTTACGCACTACGGGACAAGAGACCCAGTACTTC	CASSLRTTGQETQYF
TRBV30	-	-	TRBJ1-3	TGTGCCTGGAGTGCCATCGTTGGAAACACCATATATTTT	CAWSAIVGNTIYF
TRBV7-3	-	-	TRBJ1-5	TGTGCCAGCAGCTTTGGGGTGAATCAGCCCCAGCATTTT	CASSFGVNQPQHF
TRBV27	TRBD1	-	TRBJ2-5	TGTGCCAGCAGTCCCCGGGACAGGGGATTTGAGACCCAGTACTTC	CASSPRDRGFETQYF
TRBV7-2	-	-	TRBJ1-5	TGTGCCAGCAGCTTAGTGGGTGGTCCCAATCAGCCCCAGCATTTT	CASSLVGGPNQPQHF
TRBV4-1	TRBD1	-	TRBJ1-5	TGCGCCAGCAGCGGGACAGGCGGCACATACAATCAGCCCCAGCATTTT	CASSGTGGTYNQPQHF
TRBV11-2	TRBD2	-	TRBJ2-2	TGTGCCAGCAGCCCAGTACACGGGAGGGCCGGGGAGCTGTTTTTT	CASSPVHGRAGELFF
TRBV27	-	-	TRBJ1-1	TGTGCCAGCAGTTCCCTTCAATCAGGGATGCAAAACACTGAAGCTTTCTTT	CASSSLQSGMQNTEAFF
TRBV6-5	-	-	TRBJ1-2	TGTGCCAGCAGTAGGGAAATGTACTATGGCTACACCTTC	CASSREMYYGYTF
TRBV2	TRBD1	-	TRBJ1-5	TGTGCCAGCAGGGGTGACAGGGAGGAAAGCAATCAGCCCCAGCATTTT	CASRGDREESNQPQHF
TRBV7-8	-	-	TRBJ2-1	TGTGCCAGCAGCTTAGCGGGGAGCTCCTACAATGAGCAGTTCTTC	CASSLAGSSYNEQFF
TRBV24-1	TRBD1	once	TRBJ2-7	TGTGCCACCAGCAATCCGGGACAGGGCAACAACGAGCAGTACTTC	CATSNPGQGNNEQYF
TRBV7-8	TRBD2	-	TRBJ2-2	TGTGCCAGCAGCGATGGACTAGCTGACAACACCGGGGAGCTGTTTTTT	CASSDGLADNTGELFF
TRBV28	-	-	TRBJ2-2	TGTGCCAGCAGTCCAAGCCGGCTAACCTACGGGGAGCTGTTTTTT	CASSPSRLTYGELFF
TRBV11-2	-	-	TRBJ2-7	TGTGCCAGCAGCCCCCTTGGAGCCCAGGGATACGAGCAGTACTTC	CASSPLGAQGYEQYF
TRBV7-3	-	-	TRBJ2-7	TGTGCCAGCAGCTTAAACGGTTGGGGGTACGAGCAGTACTTC	CASSLNGWGYEQYF
TRBV28	TRBD1	-	TRBJ1-3	TGTGCCAGCAGTACCCCGGGACAGGGCTCTGGAAACACCATATATTTT	CASSTPGQGSGNTIYF
TRBV6-1	-	-	TRBJ1-5	TGTGCCAGCAGTGAAGCTCGCCTCAGGGCGGCTCAGCCCCAGCATTTT	CASSEARLRAAQPQHF
TRBV19	-	few	TRBJ2-2	TGTGCCAGTAAGGAGGGAGATGCCGGGGAGCTGTTTTTT	CASKEGDAGELFF
TRBV7-9	-	-	TRBJ2-1	TGTGCCAGCAGCTTTGGGACCCAGGGGTTCTTC	CASSFGTQGFF
TRBV7-8	-	-	TRBJ2-7	TGTGCCAGCAGCCCGGCCTACGAGCAGTACTTC	CASSPAYEQYF
TRBV27	TRBD1	-	TRBJ2-7	TGTGCCAGCAGTTTAACCCGACAGGGTCCATACGAGCAGTACTTC	CASSLTRQGPYEQYF
TRBV11-2	TRBD2	-	TRBJ2-1	TGTGCCAGCCAGTGGGAGGGGCGAGGTGCGAAATACAATGAGCAGTTCTTC	CASQWEGRGAKYNEQFF
TRBV29-1	-	-	TRBJ1-5	TGCAGCGTGAGAGAGGGTGATCAGCCCCAGCATTTT	CSVREGDQPQHF
TRBV5-4	-	few	TRBJ2-1	TGTGCCAGCAGCTTAGTGGGTACGGGGCAGTTCTTC	CASSLVGTGQFF
TRBV20-1	-	-	TRBJ2-7	TGCAGTGCTAGTCCCACCTACGAGCAGTACTTC	CSASPTYEQYF
TRBV5-5	TRBD2	-	TRBJ2-3	TGTGCCAGCGAATTTCGACTAGCGAGAAGCCCAGATACGCAGTATTTT	CASEFRLARSPDTQYF
TRBV25-1	-	-	TRBJ2-1	TGTGCCAGCGGGAGGGGGTACAATGAGCAGTTCTTC	CASGRGYNEQFF
TRBV6-2/TRBV6-3	TRBD1	-	TRBJ2-4	TGTGCCAGCAGTTCCGACAGGGGGGCCAAAAACATTCAGTACTTC	CASSSDRGAKNIQYF
TRBV3-1/TRBV3-2	-	-	TRBJ1-1	TGTGCCAGCAGAAACAGGGCGGTGAACACTGAAGCTTTCTTT	CASRNRAVNTEAFF
TRBV4-1	TRBD1	-	TRBJ2-7	TGCGCCAGCAGCGAACAGGGGTTCGAGCAGTACTTC	CASSEQGFEQYF
TRBV19	-	-	TRBJ1-3	TGTGCCAGTAGTATATCCTCCAGGACCTCTGGAAACACCATATATTTT	CASSISSRTSGNTIYF
TRBV19	TRBD2	-	TRBJ2-7	TGTGCCAGTAGTATCGGTCTGGCGGGAGGGAGCTCCTACGAGCAGTACTTC	CASSIGLAGGSSYEQYF
TRBV29-1	TRBD1	-	TRBJ1-2	TGCAGCGTTGGAGGGGGCAGGGATGGCTACACCTTC	CSVGGGRDGYTF
TRBV11-1	-	-	TRBJ2-5	TGTGCCAGCAGCTCGCGGACGGTCCAAGAGACCCAGTACTTC	CASSSRTVQETQYF
TRBV4-3	-	few	TRBJ1-4	TGCGCCAGCAGCCAAGATATGTTCGGAAGAAATGAAAAACTGTTTTTT	CASSQDMFGRNEKLFF
TRBV28	-	few	TRBJ1-1	TGTGCCAGCAGTCCCATATACACCCGACCCCCGAACACTGAAGCTTTCTTT	CASSPIYTRPPNTEAFF
TRBV7-3	-	-	TRBJ1-5	TGTGCCAGCAGCCAAAGTAGGTTGTTCGGCAATCAGCCCCAGCATTTT	CASSQSRLFGNQPQHF
TRBV12-5	-	few	TRBJ1-5	TGTGCTAGTGGTTTGGTACTAATACAACCTAGCAATCAGCCCCAGCATTTT	CASGLVLIQPSNQPQHF